This is a list of T cell receptor beta chains from one sample in a study of regulatory T cells in long-lasting Graves disease. TCRdb independently ran MiXCR on the multiplex PCR reads; one entry per CDR3 protein. The sample lists around 500,000 distinct CDR3 sequences, less than 25% occurring once. Sequenced here: peripheral blood mononuclear cells (PBMCs), sampled when the disease was refractory, from a patient treated with antithyroid drugs. These receptor sequences come from a female donor with Graves disease. CDR3s leave out the opening cysteine and the closing phenylalanine or tryptophan.

TRBV29-1	TRBJ2-7	SVEPPTGPSGEQY
TRBV28	TRBJ1-5	ASNSGQGLVQPQH
TRBV20-1	TRBJ2-7	SARRAGAHEGEQY
TRBV7-9	TRBJ2-7	ASSLGLILEQY
TRBV30	TRBJ2-7	AWAIRQGPSYEQY
TRBV20-1	TRBJ2-7	SARDLDIPRHEQY
TRBV7-9	TRBJ2-7	ASSSTAIAGPYEQY
TRBV20-1	TRBJ2-7	SANVLAGALFEQY
TRBV7-2	TRBJ2-7	ASRKEMTGEQY
TRBV12-3/TRBV12-4	TRBJ2-7	ASGGPYEQY
TRBV5-1	TRBJ1-1	ASSLEPGLAEAF
TRBV11-3	TRBJ2-3	ASSSRTSGSPDTQY
TRBV12-3/TRBV12-4	TRBJ2-7	ASSPPGQADYEQY
TRBV3-1	TRBJ2-1	ASSQGRGRFNEQF
TRBV6-2/TRBV6-3	TRBJ2-7	ASSYPVGTYYEQY
TRBV6-1	TRBJ2-2	ASKPRGTSGELF
TRBV7-8	TRBJ1-1	ASSSGEVSEAF
TRBV7-2	TRBJ1-5	ASDRRPYSNQPQH
TRBV20-1	TRBJ2-6	SVGSGANVLT
TRBV12-3/TRBV12-4	TRBJ2-7	ASSPPSGEQY
TRBV27	TRBJ2-2	AGSLIAISTGELF
TRBV2	TRBJ2-7	ASLAFGTDSYEQY
TRBV18	TRBJ2-1	ASSPGFDEQF
TRBV20-1	TRBJ2-7	SARTGSSYEQY
TRBV29-1	TRBJ2-3	SVETEVLAPGVDTQY
TRBV5-1	TRBJ2-2	ASSLSLAGVNTGELF
TRBV19	TRBJ1-6	ASSIRAGGDNSPLH
TRBV5-1	TRBJ2-6	ASSPLTAGSGANVLT
TRBV5-1	TRBJ2-7	ASSSPAGTSLYEQY
TRBV2	TRBJ1-1	ASSGGGQFGGGNTEAF
TRBV27	TRBJ2-7	ASSFRAAGYKQY
TRBV6-9	TRBJ1-5	ASSYPRRNQKNQPQH
TRBV2	TRBJ2-1	ASSKTGSYNEQF
TRBV5-1	TRBJ1-2	ASSLGGQGSIYGYT
TRBV2	TRBJ2-7	ASGVQGVVYEQY
TRBV14	TRBJ2-7	ASRRGQGSPYEQY
TRBV7-9	TRBJ2-3	ASSGEDGSSTDTQY
TRBV20-1	TRBJ2-7	SARLAGYEQY
TRBV4-1	TRBJ2-7	ASSRRIDYEQY
TRBV20-1	TRBJ1-5	SASSGSAPNQPQH
TRBV12-3/TRBV12-4	TRBJ1-1	ASSYYNRGQRDTEAF
TRBV20-1	TRBJ2-5	SAAGLAGMGGETQY
TRBV28	TRBJ2-3	ASTRPATDTQY
TRBV7-9	TRBJ2-6	ASTFYSSGANVLT
TRBV3-1	TRBJ2-4	ASSQVGSKNIQY